This T cell receptor (beta chain) was recorded in a study of graft-versus-host responses after intestinal transplantation. Study summary: Among the recipients, transplants were multivisceral, liver-intestinal, or isolated intestinal. Tacrolimus plus steroids were given to all recipients for 2 to 4 years, preceded by anti-thymocyte globulin induction.

This CDR3 is 12 amino acids long. Germline lookup yields CDR1 SGDLS and CDR2 YYNGEE. Trimming removed 4 bases at V and 6 bases at J, with 9 bases between. Overall study results and limits: Where graft-donor T cell macrochimerism was present, patients had high graft-versus-host to host-versus-graft clonal ratios in allografts.

Sequencing was performed with immunoSEQ multiplex PCR; in TCRdb, only in-frame clones are kept and a portion is missing. The profile covers about 19,000 clones, with 86% appearing a single time and 51% taken by the ten largest. This clone was picked up one time. Its antigen is still unknown. The receptor's source is a human patient who received an intestinal transplant, so some T cells may come from the graft donor. The material sequenced was bone marrow, taken roughly 130 days after transplant. The gene calls are TRBV9 and TRBJ2-3, with D uncertain. The CDR3 is CASSSMGDTQYF. The CDR3 DNA reads TGTGCCAGCAGCTCGATGGGGGATACGCAGTATTTT.